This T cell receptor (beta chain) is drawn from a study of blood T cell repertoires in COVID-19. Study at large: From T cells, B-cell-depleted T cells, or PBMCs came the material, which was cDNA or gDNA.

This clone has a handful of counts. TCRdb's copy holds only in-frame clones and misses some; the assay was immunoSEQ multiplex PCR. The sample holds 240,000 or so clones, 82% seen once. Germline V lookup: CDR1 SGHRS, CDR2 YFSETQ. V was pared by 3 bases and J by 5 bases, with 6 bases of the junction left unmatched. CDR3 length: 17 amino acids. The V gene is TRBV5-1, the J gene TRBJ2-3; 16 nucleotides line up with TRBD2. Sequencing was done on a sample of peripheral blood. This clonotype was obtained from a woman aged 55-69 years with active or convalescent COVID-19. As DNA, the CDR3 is TGCGCCAGCAGCTACGGGACTAGCGGGGGGGCTGGAGATACGCAGTATTTT. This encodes CASSYGTSGGAGDTQYF.